One sample yielded the 18 T cell receptor beta chains listed below, sequenced in a study of beta chain features in type 1 diabetes (dated 2018 in TCRdb). The protocol used for the library was the immunoSEQ multiplex PCR assay. The entire isolated RNA was reverse transcribed using the High Capacity cDNA Reverse Transcription Kit, and thus expressed TCRB transcripts were sequenced. The source is immuneACCESS, and TCRdb retained only in-frame sequences with V and J called. Part of the clones is not carried over; for the studies checked, unresolved V genes explain less than half of this, and the remainder is unexplained. A total of 350,000 to 400,000 clones appear in this sample, approximately 16% of them only once. About 0.018% of the sample goes to the ten largest clones. The material sequenced was naive CD4+ T cells from blood. The sample's cell subset or site label is to be understood as: true naive CD4+ T cells. Receptor source: a woman aged 18-29 years in good health.

This chain joins TRBV7-2 and TRBJ1-2; TRBD1 matches at 7 bases. With 6 bases clipped from V and 5 bases from J, the junction kept 9 bases outside the gene matches. Germline CDR1 SGHTA, CDR2 FQGNSA. The CDR3 is 14 residues long. The CDR3 sequence is CASSPQGGGYGYTF. In DNA, the CDR3 is TGTGCCAGCAGTCCCCAAGGGGGCGGGTATGGCTACACCTTC.

The chain carries TRBV5-4 and TRBJ1-2, with D tentatively TRBD1 (6 bases). This CDR3 contains 12 residues. CDR1 is SGHNT, CDR2 YYREEE, per germline (reference sequence). The germline V and J ends were trimmed by 5 bases and 4 bases, with 9 bases remaining between them. The CDR3 region is CASRGTPYGYTF. CDR3 coding DNA: TGTGCCAGCAGGGGGACACCCTATGGCTACACCTTC.

This clone was seen more than once but under ten times. The chain employs TRBV14 and TRBJ2-7, with unresolved D. The CDR3 loop spans 11 amino acids. Trimming left V 1 base short and J 6 bases short, with 4 bases between. The germline V gene encodes CDR1 SGHDN and CDR2 FVKESK. Written as DNA, the CDR3 is TGTGCCAGCAGCCAAGTAGCCGAGCAGTACTTC. This codes for CASSQVAEQYF.

The chain couples TRBV28 to TRBJ2-1; D uncertain. V was cut by 4 bases and J by 4 bases, with 8 bases left in between. The germline CDR1 and CDR2 sequences are MDHEN and SYDVKM. The CDR3 is 13 residues long. CDR3 bases: TGTGCCAGCAGTTCCCTTTTGTACAATGAGCAGTTCTTC. It encodes CASSSLLYNEQFF.

The chain recombines TRBV18 with TRBJ2-7; possibly TRBD1 for D (6 bases). With 3 bases removed from V and 6 bases from J, the gap between germline ends came to 12 bases. The germline V gene has CDR1 KGHSH and CDR2 LQKENI. This CDR3 is 13 amino acids long. The CDR3: CASSPGQITEQYF. DNA of the CDR3: TGTGCCAGCTCACCTGGACAGATCACCGAGCAGTACTTC.

This chain links TRBV28 with TRBJ1-1; the D is unclear. Trimming took 5 bases from V and 6 from J, leaving 10 bases between them. The CDR3 extends over 12 amino acids. Per the germline V gene, CDR1 is MDHEN and CDR2 is SYDVKM. This CDR3 is CASSRYVAEAFF. The DNA of the CDR3 is TGTGCCAGCAGTCGCTACGTCGCTGAAGCTTTCTTT.

This clone occurred a few times. This chain uses TRBV9 with TRBJ1-2; the match to TRBD1 covers 7 bases. CDR1 is SGDLS and CDR2 is YYNGEE in the germline V gene. The CDR3 has 17 amino acids. J was trimmed by 0 bases and V by 0 bases; bases with no gene match: 8. Here the CDR3 reads CASSVGVKGQPNYGYTF. The CDR3 nucleotides are TGTGCCAGCAGCGTAGGAGTTAAGGGACAGCCTAACTATGGCTACACCTTC.

This clone appeared a few times. The chain combines TRBV6-6 with TRBJ2-7; 7 bases align to TRBD2. Germline V CDR1 and CDR2: MNHNY, SVGAGI (reference sequence). V gave up 11 bases and J gave up 7 bases; unmatched junction bases: 20. This CDR3 is 15 amino acids long. In DNA, the CDR3 is TGTGCCGCCTCGGGAGGCCGGGAGGTCCCGGGAGAGCAGTACTTC. It is translated as CAASGGREVPGEQYF.

This chain links TRBV9 with TRBJ1-4; 9 bases fit TRBD1. V lost 3 bases to trimming and J lost 7 bases; unmatched junction nucleotides: 10. In germline, CDR1 is SGDLS, CDR2 YYNGEE. The CDR3 loop spans 16 amino acids. CDR3 sequence (DNA): TGTGCCAGCAGCGAAGGTCAGGGACAGGGCCGTGAAAAACTGTTTTTT. It translates to CASSEGQGQGREKLFF.

This chain joins TRBV5-4 and TRBJ2-7, with 9 bases fitting TRBD1. The germline gives CDR1 SGHNT, CDR2 YYREEE (reference sequence). There are 15 residues in the CDR3. Unmatched junction bases numbered 5, after V lost 0 bases and J lost 4 bases. The CDR3 spells CASSLDNRGRYEQYF. CDR3 DNA: TGTGCCAGCAGCTTGGATAACAGGGGGCGGTACGAGCAGTACTTC.

The V and J genes are TRBV15 and TRBJ1-4; the D is unclear. Germline lookup yields CDR1 LNHNV and CDR2 YYDKDF (reference sequence). Trimming stripped 1 base from V and 8 bases from J, with 8 bases between. CDR3 length: 13 residues. CDR3 nucleotide sequence: TGTGCCACCAGCAGAGCGAGTTGGGAAAAACTGTTTTTT. Its protein is CATSRASWEKLFF.

This clone was counted between two and nine times. The chain recombines TRBV7-2 with TRBJ2-6, with D possibly being TRBD1 (5 bases). Germline lookup yields CDR1 SGHTA and CDR2 FQGNSA. This CDR3 region has 17 residues. V was cut by 5 bases and J by 0 bases, with 14 bases left in between. The CDR3 protein is CASSAKGSSSGANVLTF. CDR3 bases: TGTGCCAGCAGCGCCAAGGGGTCCAGCTCTGGGGCCAACGTCCTGACTTTC.

This clone was detected once. The rearrangement joins TRBV7-8 to TRBJ2-1; TRBD1 agrees at 9 bases. With V trimmed by 5 bases and J by 4 bases, 6 bases remained unmatched. In germline, CDR1 is SGHVS, CDR2 FQNEAQ. The CDR3 is made up of 15 amino acids. The CDR3: CASSPGQGRYNEQFF. CDR3 nucleotides: TGTGCCAGCAGCCCCGGACAGGGGCGGTACAATGAGCAGTTCTTC.

The rearrangement joins TRBV19 to TRBJ2-7; TRBD2 agrees at 11 bases. The germline V gene encodes CDR1 LNHDA and CDR2 SQIVND (reference sequence). The CDR3 extends over 13 amino acids. Unmatched junction bases numbered 7, after V lost 10 bases and J lost 5 bases. CDR3: CATTSGSSHEQYF. The CDR3 DNA reads as TGTGCCACTACTAGCGGGAGCTCACACGAGCAGTACTTC.

The table lists this clone with a few counts. This rearrangement joins TRBV7-9 to TRBJ1-1; 8 bases are shared with TRBD1. Germline CDR1 is SEHNR and CDR2 is FQNEAQ (reference sequence). J was trimmed by 3 bases and V by 7 bases; bases with no gene match: 4. The CDR3 is 13 amino acids. The CDR3 sequence: CASIQGAHTEAFF. CDR3 coding DNA: TGTGCCAGCATCCAGGGGGCGCACACTGAAGCTTTCTTT.

The J gene is TRBJ1-2, the V gene TRBV7-9; D ambiguous. Trimming shortened V by 1 base and J by 5 bases, and 8 bases separated the two germline ends. CDR1 is SEHNR, CDR2 FQNEAQ, per germline (reference sequence). This CDR3 comprises 13 residues. CDR3 sequence (DNA): TGTGCCAGCAGCTTAGACGGGATATATGGCTACACCTTC. Amino acid sequence: CASSLDGIYGYTF. Full variable domain (missing parts from reference TRBV7-9 and TRBJ1-2): DTGVSQNPRHKITKRGQNVTFRCDPISEHNRLYWYRQTLGQGPEFLTYFQNEAQLEKSRLLSDRFSAERPKGSFSTLEIQRTEQGDSAMYLCASSLDGIYGYTFGSGTRLTVV.

The V gene is TRBV7-2, the J gene TRBJ2-1; D is possibly TRBD2 (6 bases). Trimming left V 2 bases short and J 1 base short, with 12 bases between. Germline V gene data show CDR1 as SGHTA and CDR2 as FQGNSA. The CDR3 consists of 16 residues. This CDR3 is CASSLNWEASYNEQFF. The DNA for the CDR3 is TGTGCCAGCAGCTTAAATTGGGAGGCATCCTACAATGAGCAGTTCTTC.

CDR3 in amino acids: CASSPPVTEAYGYTF. The CDR3 bases are TGTGCCAGCTCACCACCGGTCACGGAGGCCTATGGCTACACCTTC. The chain couples TRBV18 to TRBJ1-2; the D is unclear. Trimming stripped 0 bases from V and 4 bases from J, with 12 bases between. This CDR3 spans 15 amino acids. Germline-derived CDR1 and CDR2 are KGHSH and LQKENI.